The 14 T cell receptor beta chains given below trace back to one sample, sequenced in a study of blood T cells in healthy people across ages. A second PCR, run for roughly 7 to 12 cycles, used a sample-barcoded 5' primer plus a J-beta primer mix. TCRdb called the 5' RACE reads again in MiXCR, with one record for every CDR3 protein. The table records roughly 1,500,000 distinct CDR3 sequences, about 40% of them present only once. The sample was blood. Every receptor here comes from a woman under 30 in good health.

CDR3: CASSHPTVPDTQYF. The CDR3 coding sequence is TGCGCCAGCAGCCACCCTACGGTGCCAGATACGCAGTATTTT. This rearrangement joins TRBV4-1 to TRBJ2-3; no clear D gene. Germline V gene sequence: CDR1 MGHRA, CDR2 YSYEKL. Trimming stripped 3 bases from V and 4 bases from J, with 11 bases between. The CDR3 consists of 14 residues.

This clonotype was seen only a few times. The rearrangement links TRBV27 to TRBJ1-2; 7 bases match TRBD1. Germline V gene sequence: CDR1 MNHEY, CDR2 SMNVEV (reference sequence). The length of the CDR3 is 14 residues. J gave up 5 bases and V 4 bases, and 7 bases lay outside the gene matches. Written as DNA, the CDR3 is TGTGCCAGCAGTTCCGCGGGACAGACATATGGCTACACCTTC. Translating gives CASSSAGQTYGYTF.

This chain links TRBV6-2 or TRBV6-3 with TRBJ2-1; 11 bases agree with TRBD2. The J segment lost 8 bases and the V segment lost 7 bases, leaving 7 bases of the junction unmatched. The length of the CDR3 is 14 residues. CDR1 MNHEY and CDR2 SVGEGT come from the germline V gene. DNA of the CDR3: TGTGCCAGCACCCTAGCGGGAGGCTCCGATGAGCAGTTCTTC. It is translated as CASTLAGGSDEQFF.

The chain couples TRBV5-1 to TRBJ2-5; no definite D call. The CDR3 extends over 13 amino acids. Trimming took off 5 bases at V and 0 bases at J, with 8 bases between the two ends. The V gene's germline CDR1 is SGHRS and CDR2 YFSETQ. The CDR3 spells CASSHGYQETQYF. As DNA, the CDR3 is TGCGCCAGCAGTCACGGATACCAAGAGACCCAGTACTTC.

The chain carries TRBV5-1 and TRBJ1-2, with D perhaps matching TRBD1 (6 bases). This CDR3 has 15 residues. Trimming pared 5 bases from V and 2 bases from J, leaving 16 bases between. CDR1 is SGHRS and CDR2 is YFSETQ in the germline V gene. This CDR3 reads CASSPDRSGNYGYTF. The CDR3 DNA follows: TGCGCCAGCAGTCCCGACAGGTCGGGAAACTATGGCTACACCTTC. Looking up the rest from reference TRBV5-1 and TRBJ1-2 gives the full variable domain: KAGVTQTPRYLIKTRGQQVTLSCSPISGHRSVSWYQQTPGQGLQFLFEYFSETQRNKGNFPGRFSGRQFSNSRSEMNVSTLELGDSALYLCASSPDRSGNYGYTFGSGTRLTVV.

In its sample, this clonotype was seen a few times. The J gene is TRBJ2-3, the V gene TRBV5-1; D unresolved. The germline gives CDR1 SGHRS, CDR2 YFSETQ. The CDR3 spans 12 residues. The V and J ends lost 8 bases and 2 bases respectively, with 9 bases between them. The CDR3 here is CARRFVTDTQYF. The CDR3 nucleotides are TGCGCCAGGCGCTTTGTCACAGATACGCAGTATTTT.

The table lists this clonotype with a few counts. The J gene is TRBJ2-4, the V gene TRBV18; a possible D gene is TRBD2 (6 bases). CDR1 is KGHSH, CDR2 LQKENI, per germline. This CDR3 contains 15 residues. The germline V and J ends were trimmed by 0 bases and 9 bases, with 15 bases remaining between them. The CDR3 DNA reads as TGTGCCAGCTCACCACCGGACCGGGGGAGTAGCATTCAGTACTTC. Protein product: CASSPPDRGSSIQYF. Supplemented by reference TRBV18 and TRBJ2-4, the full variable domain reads NAGVMQNPRHLVRRRGQEARLRCSPMKGHSHVYWYRQLPEEGLKFMVYLQKENIIDESGMPKERFSAEFPKEGPSILRIQQVVRGDSAAYFCASSPPDRGSSIQYFGAGTRLSVL.

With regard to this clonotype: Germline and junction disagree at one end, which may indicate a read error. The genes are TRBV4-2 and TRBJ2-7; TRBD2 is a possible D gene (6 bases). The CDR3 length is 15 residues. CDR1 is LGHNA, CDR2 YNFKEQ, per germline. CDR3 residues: CAGSPRDSTSYEQYF. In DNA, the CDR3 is TGTGCCGGCAGCCCCCGGGACTCAACCTCCTACGAGCAGTACTTC.

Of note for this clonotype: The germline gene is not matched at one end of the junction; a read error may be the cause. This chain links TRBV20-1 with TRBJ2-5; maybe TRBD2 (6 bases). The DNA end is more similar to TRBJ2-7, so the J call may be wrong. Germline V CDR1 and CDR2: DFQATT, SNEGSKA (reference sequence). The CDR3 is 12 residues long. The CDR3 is CRARGTSYEQYF. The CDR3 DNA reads TGCAGGGCTAGAGGGACTTCCTACGAGCAGTACTTC.

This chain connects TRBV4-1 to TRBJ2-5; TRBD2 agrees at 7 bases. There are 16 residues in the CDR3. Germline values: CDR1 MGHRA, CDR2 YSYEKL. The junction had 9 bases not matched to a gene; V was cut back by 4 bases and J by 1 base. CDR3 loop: CASSRLLAQGQETQYF. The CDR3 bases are TGCGCCAGCAGCCGATTACTAGCGCAGGGCCAAGAGACCCAGTACTTC.

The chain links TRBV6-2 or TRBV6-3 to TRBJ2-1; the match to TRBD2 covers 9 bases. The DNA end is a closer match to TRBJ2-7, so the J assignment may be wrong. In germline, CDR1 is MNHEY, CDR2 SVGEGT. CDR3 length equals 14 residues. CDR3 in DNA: TGTGCCAGCACCCGGCGGGAGGGGTACAATGAGCAGTACTTC. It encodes CASTRREGYNEQYF.

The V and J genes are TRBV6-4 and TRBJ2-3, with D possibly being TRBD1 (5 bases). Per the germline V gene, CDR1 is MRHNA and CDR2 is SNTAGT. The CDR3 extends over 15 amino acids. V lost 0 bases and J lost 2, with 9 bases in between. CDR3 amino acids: CASSDSIQDTDTQYF. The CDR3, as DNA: TGTGCCAGCAGTGACTCGATACAGGACACAGATACGCAGTATTTT.

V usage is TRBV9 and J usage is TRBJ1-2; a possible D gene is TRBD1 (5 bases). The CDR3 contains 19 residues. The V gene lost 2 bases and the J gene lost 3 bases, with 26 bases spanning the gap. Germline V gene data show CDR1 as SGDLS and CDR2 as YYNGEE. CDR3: CASSVFTGTAREPYYGYTF. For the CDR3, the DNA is TGTGCCAGCAGCGTTTTCACCGGGACTGCTAGGGAACCCTACTATGGCTACACCTTC.

The DNA of the CDR3 is TGTGCCAGCAGAGGACAGGGGGTCGCTTTCTTT. Protein sequence: CASRGQGVAFF. J is TRBJ1-1 and V is TRBV13; 10 bases agree with TRBD1. In germline, CDR1 is PRHDT, CDR2 FYEKMQ (reference sequence). Trimming removed 6 bases from V and 11 bases from J; junction bases left unmatched: 3. The CDR3 sequence is 11 residues long. The variable domain in full, with the rest retrieved from reference TRBV13 and TRBJ1-1, is AAGVIQSPRHLIKEKRETATLKCYPIPRHDTVYWYQQGPGQDPQFLISFYEKMQSDKGSIPDRFSAQQFSDYHSELNMSSLELGDSALYFCASRGQGVAFFGQGTRLTVV.